This TCR beta chain comes out of a study of vaccination effects on CD4 cells after COVID-19. Only in-frame clones appear in the TCRdb table, and some are missing; sequencing was by immunoSEQ multiplex PCR. The data show around 71,000 clones, roughly 72% seen once. Notes on this clone: What it binds is not known.

After expansion with viral peptide pools in the ViraFEST assay, antigen-specific CD4+ T cells were sequenced. An approximately nine-day culture period preceded the isolation of CD4+ T cells. Neither prior SARS-CoV-2 infection nor positive nucleocapsid antibodies were present in the vaccine recipients. Researchers reported culturing a few million PBMC in each well, adding approximately 10 IU/ml IL-2 and 10 ug/ml peptides. Germline CDR1 and CDR2: SNHLY and FYNNEI. The V gene lost 2 bases and the J gene lost 0 bases, with 17 bases spanning the gap. The CDR3 is 19 residues long. The TCR was taken from a human donor who received a COVID-19 vaccine. V and J are TRBV2 and TRBJ2-6, with D possibly being TRBD1 or TRBD2 (7 bases each). Sequenced here: CD4+ T cells from PBMCs cultured with HCoV-OC43 spike peptides, sampled before COVID-19 vaccination. Regarding subset: HCoV-OC43 spike overlapping peptide pool stimulation. The CDR3 reads CASSETQGGFLSGANVLTF. The DNA for the CDR3 is TGTGCCAGCAGTGAAACGCAGGGGGGGTTCCTCTCTGGGGCCAACGTCCTGACTTTC.